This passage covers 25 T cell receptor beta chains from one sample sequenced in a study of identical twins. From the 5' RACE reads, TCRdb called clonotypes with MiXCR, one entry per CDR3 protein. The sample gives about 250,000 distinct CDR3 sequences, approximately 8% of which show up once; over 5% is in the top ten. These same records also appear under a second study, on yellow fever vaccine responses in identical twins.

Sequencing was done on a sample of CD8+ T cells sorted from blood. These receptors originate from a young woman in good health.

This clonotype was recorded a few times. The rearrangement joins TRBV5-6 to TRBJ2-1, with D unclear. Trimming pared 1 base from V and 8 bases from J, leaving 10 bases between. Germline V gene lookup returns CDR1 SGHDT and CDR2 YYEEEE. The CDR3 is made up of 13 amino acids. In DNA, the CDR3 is TGTGCCAGCAGCTTGAATGACGACGATGAGCAGTTCTTC. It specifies CASSLNDDDEQFF.

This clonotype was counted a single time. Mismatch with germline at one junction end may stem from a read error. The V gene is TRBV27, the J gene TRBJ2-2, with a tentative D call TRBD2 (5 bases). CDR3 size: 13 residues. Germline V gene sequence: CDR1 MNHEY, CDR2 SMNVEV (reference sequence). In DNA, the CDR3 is TGTGCCAGCAGTTCGACTAACACCGGGGAGCTGCTTTTT. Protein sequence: CASSSTNTGELLF.

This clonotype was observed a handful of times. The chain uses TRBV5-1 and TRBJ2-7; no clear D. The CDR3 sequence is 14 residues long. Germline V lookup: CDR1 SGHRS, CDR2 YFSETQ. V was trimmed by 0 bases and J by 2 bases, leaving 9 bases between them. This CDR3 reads CASSLEGIAYEQYF. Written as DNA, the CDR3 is TGCGCCAGCAGCTTGGAAGGGATCGCCTACGAGCAGTACTTC.

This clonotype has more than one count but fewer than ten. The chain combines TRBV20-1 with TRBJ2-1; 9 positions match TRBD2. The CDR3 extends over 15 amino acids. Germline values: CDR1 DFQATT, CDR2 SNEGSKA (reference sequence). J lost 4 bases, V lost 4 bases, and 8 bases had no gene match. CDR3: CSAILTSGTYNEQFF. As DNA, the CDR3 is TGCAGTGCTATCTTGACTAGCGGAACTTACAATGAGCAGTTCTTC.

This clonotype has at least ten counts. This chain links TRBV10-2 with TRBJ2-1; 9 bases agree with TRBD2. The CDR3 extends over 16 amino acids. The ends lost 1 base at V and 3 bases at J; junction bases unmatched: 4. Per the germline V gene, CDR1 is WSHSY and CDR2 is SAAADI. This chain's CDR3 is CASSEFRSGGYNEQFF. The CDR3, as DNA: TGCGCCAGCAGTGAGTTTCGTAGCGGGGGCTACAATGAGCAGTTCTTC.

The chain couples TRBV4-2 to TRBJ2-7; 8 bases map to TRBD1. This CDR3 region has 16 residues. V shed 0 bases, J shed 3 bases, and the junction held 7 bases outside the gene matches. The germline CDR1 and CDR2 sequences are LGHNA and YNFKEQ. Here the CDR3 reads CASSQEETGGYYEQYF. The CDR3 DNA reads TGTGCCAGCAGCCAAGAGGAAACAGGGGGTTACTACGAGCAGTACTTC.

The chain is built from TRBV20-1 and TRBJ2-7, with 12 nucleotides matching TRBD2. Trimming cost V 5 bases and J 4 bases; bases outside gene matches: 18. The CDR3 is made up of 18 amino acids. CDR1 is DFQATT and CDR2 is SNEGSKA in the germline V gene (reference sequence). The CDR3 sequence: CSASSYPTTSGSKYEQYF. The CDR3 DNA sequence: TGCAGTGCTTCCTCCTACCCTACGACTAGCGGGAGTAAATACGAGCAGTACTTC.

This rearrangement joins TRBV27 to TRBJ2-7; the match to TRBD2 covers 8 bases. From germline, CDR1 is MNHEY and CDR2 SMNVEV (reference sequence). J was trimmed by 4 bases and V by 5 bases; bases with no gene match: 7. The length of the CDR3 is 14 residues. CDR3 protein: CASSIGGGGYEQYV. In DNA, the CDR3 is TGTGCCAGCAGTATTGGGGGCGGGGGGTACGAGCAGTACGTC.

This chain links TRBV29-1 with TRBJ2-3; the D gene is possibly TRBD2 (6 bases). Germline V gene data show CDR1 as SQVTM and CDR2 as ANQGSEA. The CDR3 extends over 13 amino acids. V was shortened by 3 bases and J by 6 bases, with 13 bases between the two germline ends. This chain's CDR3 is CSVEVGGLDTQYF. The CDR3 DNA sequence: TGCAGCGTTGAGGTCGGGGGATTGGATACGCAGTATTTT.

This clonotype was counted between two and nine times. CDR3 DNA: TGTGCCAGCAATACCGGAGAGACCCAGTACTTC. It specifies CASNTGETQYF. The chain employs TRBV6-6 and TRBJ2-5; no firm D call. The CDR3 totals 11 residues. V lost 7 bases and J 4 bases, leaving 7 bases between the germline ends. CDR1 is MNHNY and CDR2 is SVGAGI in the germline V gene (reference sequence).

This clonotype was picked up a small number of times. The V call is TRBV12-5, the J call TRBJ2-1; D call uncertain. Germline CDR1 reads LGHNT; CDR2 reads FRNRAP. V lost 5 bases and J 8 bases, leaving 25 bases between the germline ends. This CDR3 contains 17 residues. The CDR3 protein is CASGPQTSIYPRHEQFF. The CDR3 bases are TGTGCTAGTGGTCCTCAGACGAGTATCTATCCACGTCATGAGCAGTTCTTC. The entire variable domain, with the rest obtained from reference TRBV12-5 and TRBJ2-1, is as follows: DARVTQTPRHKVTEMGQEVTMRCQPILGHNTVFWYRQTMMQGLELLAYFRNRAPLDDSGMPKDRFSAEMPDATLATLKIQPSEPRDSAVYFCASGPQTSIYPRHEQFFGPGTRLTVL.

Here the CDR3 reads CASSWGRGLNIQYF. The CDR3, as DNA: TGTGCCAGCAGTTGGGGGAGGGGGTTAAACATTCAGTACTTC. The chain combines TRBV28 with TRBJ2-4; D may be TRBD2 (7 bases). The CDR3 sequence is 14 residues long. CDR1 MDHEN and CDR2 SYDVKM come from the germline V gene. The V end was cut by 4 bases, the J end by 6 bases, with 13 bases between.

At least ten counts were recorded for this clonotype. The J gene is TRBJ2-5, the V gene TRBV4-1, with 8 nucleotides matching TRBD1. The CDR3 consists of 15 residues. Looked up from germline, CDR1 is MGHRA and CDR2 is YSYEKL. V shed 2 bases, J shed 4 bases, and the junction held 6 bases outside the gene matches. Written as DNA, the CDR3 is TGCGCCAGCAGCCAACGAACAGGGACAGGAGAGACCCAGTACTTC. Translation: CASSQRTGTGETQYF.

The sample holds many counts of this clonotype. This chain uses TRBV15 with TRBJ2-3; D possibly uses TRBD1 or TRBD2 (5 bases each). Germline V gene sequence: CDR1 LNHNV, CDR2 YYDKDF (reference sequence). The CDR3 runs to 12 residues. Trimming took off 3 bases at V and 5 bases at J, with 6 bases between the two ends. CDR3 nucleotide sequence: TGTGCCACCAGCAGGGGGGTAGATACGCAGTATTTT. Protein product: CATSRGVDTQYF.

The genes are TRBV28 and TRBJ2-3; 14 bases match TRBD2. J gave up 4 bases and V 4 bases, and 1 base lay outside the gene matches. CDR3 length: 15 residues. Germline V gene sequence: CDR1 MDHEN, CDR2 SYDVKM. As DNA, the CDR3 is TGTGCCAGCAGTTGGACTAGCGGGAGGTCAGATACGCAGTATTTT. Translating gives CASSWTSGRSDTQYF.

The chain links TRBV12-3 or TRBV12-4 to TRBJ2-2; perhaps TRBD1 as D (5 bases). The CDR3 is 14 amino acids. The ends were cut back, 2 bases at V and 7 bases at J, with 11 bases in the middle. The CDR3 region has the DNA TGTGCCAGCAGTTTATCAGGGTTTGACGGGGAGCTGTTTTTT. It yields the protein CASSLSGFDGELFF.

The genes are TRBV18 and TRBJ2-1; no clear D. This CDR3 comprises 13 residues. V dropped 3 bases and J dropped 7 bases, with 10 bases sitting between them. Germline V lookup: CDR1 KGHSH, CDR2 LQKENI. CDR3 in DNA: TGTGCCAGCTCACCCTTTCTGGGGAATGAGCAGTTCTTC. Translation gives CASSPFLGNEQFF.

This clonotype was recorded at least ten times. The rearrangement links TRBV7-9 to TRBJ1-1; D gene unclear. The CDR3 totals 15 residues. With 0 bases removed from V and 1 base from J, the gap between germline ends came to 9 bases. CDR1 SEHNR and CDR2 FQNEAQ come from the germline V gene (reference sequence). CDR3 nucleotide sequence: TGTGCCAGCAGCTTAGCTTGGGAGGGGAACACTGAAGCTTTCTTT. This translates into CASSLAWEGNTEAFF. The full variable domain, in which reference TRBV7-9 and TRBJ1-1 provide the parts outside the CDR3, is DTGVSQNPRHKITKRGQNVTFRCDPISEHNRLYWYRQTLGQGPEFLTYFQNEAQLEKSRLLSDRFSAERPKGSFSTLEIQRTEQGDSAMYLCASSLAWEGNTEAFFGQGTRLTVV.

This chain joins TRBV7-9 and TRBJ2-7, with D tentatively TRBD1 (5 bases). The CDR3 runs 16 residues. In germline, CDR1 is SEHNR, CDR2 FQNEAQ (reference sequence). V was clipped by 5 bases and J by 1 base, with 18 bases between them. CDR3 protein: CASSPDTSYPSYEQYF. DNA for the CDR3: TGTGCCAGCAGCCCGGACACCTCGTACCCATCCTACGAGCAGTACTTC.

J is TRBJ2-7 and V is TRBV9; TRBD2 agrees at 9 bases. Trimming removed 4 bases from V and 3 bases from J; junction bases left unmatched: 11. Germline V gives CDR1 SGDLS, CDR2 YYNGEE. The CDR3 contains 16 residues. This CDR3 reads CASSSRLAGGFYEQYF. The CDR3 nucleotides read TGTGCCAGCAGCTCCCGGTTGGCGGGAGGGTTCTACGAGCAGTACTTC.

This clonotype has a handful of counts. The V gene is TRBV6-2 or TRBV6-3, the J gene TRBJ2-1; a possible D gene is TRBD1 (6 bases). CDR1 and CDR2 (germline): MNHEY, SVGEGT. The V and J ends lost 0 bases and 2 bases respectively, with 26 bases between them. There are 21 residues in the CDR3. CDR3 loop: CASSYSKFRGEGHNAYNEQFF. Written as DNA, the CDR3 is TGTGCCAGCAGTTACTCCAAATTCCGTGGTGAGGGACATAATGCCTACAATGAGCAGTTCTTC.

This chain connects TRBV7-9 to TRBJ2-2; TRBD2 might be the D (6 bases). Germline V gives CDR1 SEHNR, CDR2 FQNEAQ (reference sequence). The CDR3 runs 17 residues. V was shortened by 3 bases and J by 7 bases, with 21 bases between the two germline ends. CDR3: CASSFPVWAREGGELFF. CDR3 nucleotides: TGTGCCAGCAGCTTTCCCGTTTGGGCGCGGGAAGGCGGGGAGCTGTTTTTT.

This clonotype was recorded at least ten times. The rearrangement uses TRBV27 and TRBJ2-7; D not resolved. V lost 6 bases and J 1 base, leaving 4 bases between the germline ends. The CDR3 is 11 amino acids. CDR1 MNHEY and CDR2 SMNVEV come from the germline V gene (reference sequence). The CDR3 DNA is TGTGCCAGCAGGGGTTCCTACGAGCAGTACTTC. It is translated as CASRGSYEQYF.

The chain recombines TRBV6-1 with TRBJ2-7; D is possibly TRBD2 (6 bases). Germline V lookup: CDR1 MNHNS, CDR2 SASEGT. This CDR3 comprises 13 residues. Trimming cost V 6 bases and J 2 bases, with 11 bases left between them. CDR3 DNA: TGTGCCAGCAGACCTAGCGCAACCTACGAGCAGTACTTC. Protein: CASRPSATYEQYF.

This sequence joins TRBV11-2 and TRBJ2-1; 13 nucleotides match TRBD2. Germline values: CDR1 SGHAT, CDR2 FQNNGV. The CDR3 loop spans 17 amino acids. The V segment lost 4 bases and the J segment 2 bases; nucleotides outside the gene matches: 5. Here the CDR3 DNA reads TGTGCCAGCAGCTCGGGACTAGCGGGGCCAACCTACAATGAGCAGTTCTTC. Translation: CASSSGLAGPTYNEQFF.